This T cell receptor (beta chain) was sequenced in a study of blood T cell repertoires in COVID-19. Study information: Acute-phase and convalescent COVID-19 samples originated in the United States, Italy and Spain. T cells, B-cell-depleted T cells, or PBMCs supplied cDNA or gDNA.

Produced via immunoSEQ multiplex PCR; TCRdb's table is partial and in-frame only. This table has approximately 80,000 clones, 90% appearing once. Germline V gives CDR1 KGHDR, CDR2 SFDVKD. This CDR3 has 17 residues. V trimming: 4 bases; J trimming: 6 bases; junction bases outside the gene matches: 12. This receptor was taken from a woman aged 45-60 years in a cohort sampled during active COVID-19. Input material: peripheral blood. This chain links TRBV24-1 with TRBJ2-3, with 10 bases that match TRBD1. The CDR3 spells CATSEPLGQGSSDTQYF. The DNA for the CDR3 is TGTGCCACCAGTGAACCTTTGGGACAGGGGTCAAGTGATACGCAGTATTTT.